The clone carrying this T cell receptor beta chain was observed a single time. Its matching antigen is unknown. These data are taken from a study of cytomegalovirus exposure and HLA in healthy donors. General study results and limits: An ancestry cluster, one associated with Asian ancestry, reportedly showed fewer N-insertions than the 666-donor mean in a later analysis. In vitro data verified a few CMV-associated chains as specific for CMV antigens. Most CMV-associated TCR beta chains were later found to appear HLA-restricted.

CDR3 length: 13 amino acids. Germline CDR1 and CDR2: SNHLY and FYNNEI. Trimming removed 6 bases from V and 2 bases from J, with 11 bases in between. It was with 60 Vbeta and 13 Jbeta primers that the PCR ran. Measured with immunoSEQ multiplex PCR; TCRdb has only the in-frame clones, and not every one. Among some 150,000 clones, about 80% were seen once, and the ten largest hold about 5.2%. The V gene is TRBV2, the J gene TRBJ2-7, with D possibly being TRBD1 (6 bases). The TCR sequence derives from a man aged 30-40 years in good health and CMV-seropositive. Sequenced input: PBMCs. CDR3 coding DNA: TGTGCCAGCAGGGAGACAGGCCCCTACGAGCAGTACTTC. It codes for CASRETGPYEQYF.